Below, one T cell receptor (beta chain) is given with its context. Its antigen is not identified. For each subset, genomic DNA was distributed in equal portions over several immunoSEQ plates. Libraries were prepared by immunoSEQ multiplex PCR; TCRdb keeps only in-frame clonotypes and omits some of them. The sample includes approximately 2.5 million clones, approximately 94% of them seen just once. All of the donors resided in Nashville, Tennessee, and each was a Caucasian adult. The data belong to a study of shared clonotypes between healthy human individuals. Study-wide points: It was observed that 5% to 6% of naive CD4 clonotypes were shared across several donors.

Sequencing was performed on naive CD4+ T cells sorted from blood. Subset: CD45RA+ positively selected. The TCR was taken from a man aged 18 to 30 in good health.

CDR3 DNA: TGTGCCAGCAGCGTATGGGGGGGAAGCACAGATACGCAGTATTTT. Translation: CASSVWGGSTDTQYF. The chain is built from TRBV9 and TRBJ2-3, with 7 bases fitting TRBD2. This CDR3 is built from 15 residues. Germline CDR1 and CDR2: SGDLS and YYNGEE. The J segment lost 0 bases and the V segment lost 1 base, leaving 2 bases of the junction unmatched.